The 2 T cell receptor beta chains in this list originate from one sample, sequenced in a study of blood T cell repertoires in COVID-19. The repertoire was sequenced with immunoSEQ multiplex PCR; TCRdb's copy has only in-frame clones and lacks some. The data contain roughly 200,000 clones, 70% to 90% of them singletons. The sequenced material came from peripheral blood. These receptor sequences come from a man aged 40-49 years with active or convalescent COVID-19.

CDR3 in DNA: TGTGCCAGCAGCTTAACGGGCAATCAGCCCCAGCATTTT. This translates into CASSLTGNQPQHF. The V and J genes are TRBV13 and TRBJ1-5; no firm D call. The V and J ends lost 2 bases and 2 bases respectively, with 4 bases between them. Germline-derived CDR1 and CDR2 are PRHDT and FYEKMQ (reference sequence). This CDR3 contains 13 residues.

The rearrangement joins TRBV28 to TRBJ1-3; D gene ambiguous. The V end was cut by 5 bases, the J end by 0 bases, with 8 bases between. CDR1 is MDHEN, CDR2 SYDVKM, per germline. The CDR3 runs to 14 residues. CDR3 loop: CASSKTGSGNTIYF. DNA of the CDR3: TGTGCCAGCAGTAAGACTGGCTCTGGAAACACCATATATTTT.